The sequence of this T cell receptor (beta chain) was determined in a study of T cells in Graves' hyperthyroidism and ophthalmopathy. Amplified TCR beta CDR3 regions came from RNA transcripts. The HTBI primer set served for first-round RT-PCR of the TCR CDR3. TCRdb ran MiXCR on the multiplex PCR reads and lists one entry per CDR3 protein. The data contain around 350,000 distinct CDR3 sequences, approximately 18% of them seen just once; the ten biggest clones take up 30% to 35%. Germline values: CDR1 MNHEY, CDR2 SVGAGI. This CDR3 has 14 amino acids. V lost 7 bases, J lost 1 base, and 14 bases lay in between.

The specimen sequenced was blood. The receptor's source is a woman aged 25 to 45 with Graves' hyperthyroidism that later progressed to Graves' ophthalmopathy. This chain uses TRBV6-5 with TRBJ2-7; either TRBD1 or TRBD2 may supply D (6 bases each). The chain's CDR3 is CASISKGGSYEQYV. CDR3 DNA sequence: TGTGCCAGCATTTCTAAGGGGGGTTCCTACGAGCAGTACGTC.